Following are 16 T cell receptor beta chains from one sample sequenced in a study of shared clonotypes between healthy human individuals. Naive CD8 isolation took CD45RO-negative cells positively selected for CCR7 and excluded terminally differentiated effector memory CD45RA+ cells. TCRdb's copy holds only in-frame clones and misses some; the assay was immunoSEQ multiplex PCR. The data contain approximately 740,000 clones, 85% to 95% of them singletons. Input material: naive CD8+ T cells sorted from blood. Receptors were obtained from a man younger than 45 in good health.

This chain's CDR3 is CASSYSSGSEQYF. CDR3 nucleotide sequence: TGTGCCAGCAGCTACTCTAGCGGGAGCGAGCAGTACTTC. The genes are TRBV7-6 and TRBJ2-7; 10 bases fit TRBD2. Per germline, CDR1 SGHVS and CDR2 FNYEAQ. This CDR3 has 13 residues. V shed 4 bases, J shed 6 bases, and the junction held 3 bases outside the gene matches.

This clone was counted between two and nine times. The chain joins TRBV2 to TRBJ2-1, with a possible D match to TRBD1 (6 bases). The V gene lost 11 bases and the J gene lost 8 bases, with 19 bases spanning the gap. This CDR3 is built from 13 residues. Germline lookup yields CDR1 SNHLY and CDR2 FYNNEI. CDR3 coding DNA: TGTGCCGAGCTGGACGACTCAGGGGATGAGCAGTTCTTC. Its translation is CAELDDSGDEQFF. Full variable domain (rest looked up from reference TRBV2 and TRBJ2-1): EPEVTQTPSHQVTQMGQEVILRCVPISNHLYFYWYRQILGQKVEFLVSFYNNEISEKSEIFDDQFSVERPDGSNFTLKIRSTKLEDSAMYFCAELDDSGDEQFFGPGTRLTVL.

In this sample, this clone turned up a few times. This rearrangement joins TRBV28 to TRBJ2-7, with TRBD2 matching over 10 bases. Germline CDR1 reads MDHEN; CDR2 reads SYDVKM. This CDR3 contains 15 residues. V dropped 5 bases and J dropped 3; count of bases not matched to a gene: 7. The CDR3 region is CASSGTSEDLYEQYF. CDR3 in DNA: TGTGCCAGCAGTGGGACTAGCGAAGACCTCTACGAGCAGTACTTC.

The chain is built from TRBV27 and TRBJ2-7, with a possible D match to TRBD2 (5 bases). V was cut by 5 bases and J by 0 bases, with 14 bases left in between. This CDR3 spans 15 amino acids. In germline, CDR1 is MNHEY, CDR2 SMNVEV (reference sequence). The CDR3 reads CASSKRGQSSYEQYF. The CDR3 DNA follows: TGTGCCAGCAGTAAACGGGGTCAAAGCTCCTACGAGCAGTACTTC.

J is TRBJ2-1 and V is TRBV27; a weak D match, TRBD1 (6 bases). CDR1 and CDR2 (germline): MNHEY, SMNVEV (reference sequence). The CDR3 runs 15 residues. The V and J ends lost 4 bases and 1 base respectively, with 11 bases between them. As DNA, the CDR3 is TGTGCCAGCAGTTCGGACAGATGGTCCTACAATGAGCAGTTCTTC. Translation gives CASSSDRWSYNEQFF.

The chain couples TRBV5-1 to TRBJ2-2; 8 bases line up with TRBD1. Losses at the gene ends were 4 bases for V and 0 bases for J; bases not matched to a gene: 5. Germline V CDR1 and CDR2: SGHRS, YFSETQ. There are 16 residues in the CDR3. Here the CDR3 reads CASSPKDRANTGELFF. CDR3 DNA: TGCGCCAGCAGCCCAAAGGACAGGGCGAACACCGGGGAGCTGTTTTTT.

This CDR3 reads CASSVVQERENDNEQFF. Written as DNA, the CDR3 is TGTGCCAGCAGCGTAGTGCAGGAGCGGGAGAATGATAATGAGCAGTTCTTC. The chain couples TRBV9 to TRBJ2-1; 8 nucleotides line up with TRBD2. The length of the CDR3 is 17 residues. Germline CDR1 SGDLS, CDR2 YYNGEE. V was clipped by 0 bases and J by 7 bases; unmatched bases: 12.

This clone turned up a few times. The chain couples TRBV4-1 to TRBJ1-2, with a weak D call TRBD1 (5 bases). Germline lookup yields CDR1 MGHRA and CDR2 YSYEKL. CDR3 size: 17 residues. V lost 0 bases and J 0 bases, leaving 14 bases between the germline ends. The DNA of the CDR3 is TGCGCCAGCAGCCAAGAAGATGGCGGGACTTCTAACTATGGCTACACCTTC. Amino acids: CASSQEDGGTSNYGYTF.

This chain connects TRBV7-9 to TRBJ2-5; no definite D call. There are 14 residues in the CDR3. The germline CDR1 and CDR2 sequences are SEHNR and FQNEAQ (reference sequence). V lost 4 bases and J 0 bases, leaving 9 bases between the germline ends. In DNA form, the CDR3 reads TGTGCCAGCAGCTCTAAACAGAACCAAGAGACCCAGTACTTC. Protein sequence: CASSSKQNQETQYF.

In DNA, the CDR3 is TGTGCCAGCAGCTTGGGACAGGGGGACTCCTACGAGCAGTACTTC. It encodes CASSLGQGDSYEQYF. The chain is built from TRBV7-9 and TRBJ2-7, with TRBD1 identical over 11 bases. The CDR3 covers 15 residues. V dropped 3 bases and J dropped 0; count of bases not matched to a gene: 1. Germline V gives CDR1 SEHNR, CDR2 FQNEAQ (reference sequence).

The CDR3 region is CASSLQKFNTEAFF. As DNA, the CDR3 is TGTGCCAGCAGTTTACAAAAATTTAACACTGAAGCTTTCTTT. V is TRBV27 and J is TRBJ1-1; no clear D. Trimming removed 2 bases from V and 2 bases from J, with 9 bases in between. CDR1 MNHEY and CDR2 SMNVEV come from the germline V gene (reference sequence). The CDR3 is 14 amino acids.

V gene TRBV11-2 combines with J gene TRBJ2-7; D may be TRBD1 or TRBD2 (5 bases each). Germline V lookup: CDR1 SGHAT, CDR2 FQNNGV. The CDR3 runs to 13 residues. Trimming removed 5 bases at V and 3 bases at J, with 11 bases between. The CDR3, as DNA: TGTGCCAGCAGCCCCCCTGGGGGCTACGAGCAGTACTTC. It specifies CASSPPGGYEQYF.

The chain is built from TRBV15 and TRBJ2-3, with D uncertain. The CDR3 extends over 13 amino acids. Trimming removed 6 bases from V and 0 bases from J, with 7 bases in between. Per germline, CDR1 LNHNV and CDR2 YYDKDF (reference sequence). CDR3 residues: CATRTRSTDTQYF. The CDR3 nucleotides read TGTGCCACCAGGACTCGAAGCACAGATACGCAGTATTTT.

V gene TRBV2 combines with J gene TRBJ2-7; 7 bases line up with TRBD1. This CDR3 spans 15 amino acids. From germline, CDR1 is SNHLY and CDR2 FYNNEI. Trimming removed 8 bases from V and 4 bases from J; junction bases left unmatched: 14. Here the CDR3 DNA reads TGTGCCAGCTACACCCACCTGGACAGGAGTTACGAGCAGTACTTC. This encodes CASYTHLDRSYEQYF.

This CDR3 is CASSSSGRAVNEQFF. The CDR3 DNA reads TGTGCCAGCAGCTCTAGCGGGAGGGCCGTAAATGAGCAGTTCTTC. The rearrangement uses TRBV7-8 and TRBJ2-1; 12 nucleotides match TRBD2. The CDR3 runs 15 residues. CDR1 is SGHVS, CDR2 FQNEAQ, per germline. J gave up 7 bases and V 4 bases, and 5 bases lay outside the gene matches.

The chain links TRBV7-3 to TRBJ2-2; D may match TRBD1 or TRBD2 (6 bases each). V gave up 3 bases and J gave up 4 bases, with 15 bases separating them. CDR3 length equals 16 residues. Germline V gene sequence: CDR1 SGHTA, CDR2 FQGTGA. Here the CDR3 reads CASSFYVGGSTGELFF. CDR3 in DNA: TGTGCCAGCAGCTTCTATGTCGGGGGCAGCACCGGGGAGCTGTTTTTT.